These 2 T cell receptor beta chains share one sample of origin, sequenced in a study of blood T cells in healthy people across ages. Sample-barcoded 5' priming and a J-beta primer mix drove a second PCR of roughly 7 to 11 cycles. TCRdb re-derived calls from the 5' RACE reads in MiXCR, one entry per CDR3 protein. The sample has hundreds of thousands of distinct CDR3 sequences, approximately 40% seen once. The source material was blood. The receptors stem from a man at least 80 years old in good health.

This clonotype was counted only a few times. The chain joins TRBV28 to TRBJ2-7; D is unresolved. The germline V gene encodes CDR1 MDHEN and CDR2 SYDVKM. This CDR3 has 11 amino acids. The ends were cut back, 8 bases at V and 5 bases at J, with 10 bases in the middle. CDR3 amino acids: CASERLHEQYF. The CDR3 DNA follows: TGTGCCAGCGAAAGGTTACACGAGCAGTACTTC.

CDR3 loop: CASSLKDEQFF. CDR3 bases: TGTGCCAGCAGCTTAAAGGATGAGCAGTTCTTC. The rearrangement joins TRBV7-2 to TRBJ2-1; no clear D gene. Germline values: CDR1 SGHTA, CDR2 FQGNSA. The CDR3 sequence is 11 residues long. Trimming shortened V by 2 bases and J by 8 bases, and 4 bases separated the two germline ends.